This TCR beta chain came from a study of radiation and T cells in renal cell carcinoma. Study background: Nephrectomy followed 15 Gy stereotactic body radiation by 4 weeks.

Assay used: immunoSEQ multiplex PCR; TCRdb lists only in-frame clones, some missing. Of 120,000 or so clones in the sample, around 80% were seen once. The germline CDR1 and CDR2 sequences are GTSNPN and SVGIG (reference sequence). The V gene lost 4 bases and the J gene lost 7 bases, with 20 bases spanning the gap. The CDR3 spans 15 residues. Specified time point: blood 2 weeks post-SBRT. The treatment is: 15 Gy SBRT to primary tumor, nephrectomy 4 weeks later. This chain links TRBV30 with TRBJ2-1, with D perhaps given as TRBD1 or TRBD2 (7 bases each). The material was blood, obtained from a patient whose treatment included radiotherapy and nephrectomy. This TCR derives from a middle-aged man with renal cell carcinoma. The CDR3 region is CAWTRGAGVANEQFF. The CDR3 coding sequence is TGTGCCTGGACCAGGGGGGCGGGAGTCGCAAATGAGCAGTTCTTC.